Each of the 32 T cell receptor beta chains below was sequenced from the same sample in a study of CD8 T cells in ankylosing spondylitis. TCRdb reanalysed the 5' RACE reads using MiXCR and keeps one entry per CDR3 protein. The sample carries tens of thousands of distinct CDR3 sequences, less than 20% recorded once. What was sequenced was blood. The source is a male donor with ankylosing spondylitis or in good health (not recorded which).

The chain employs TRBV5-8 and TRBJ2-3, with 10 bases identical to TRBD2. V trimming: 5 bases; J trimming: 2 bases; junction bases outside the gene matches: 5. The CDR3 is made up of 15 amino acids. The germline V gene encodes CDR1 SGHTS and CDR2 YDEGEE. CDR3 sequence: CASRRSGRATDTQYF. Here the CDR3 DNA reads TGTGCCAGCAGAAGGAGCGGGAGGGCCACAGATACGCAGTATTTT.

The chain employs TRBV5-5 and TRBJ1-1; no firm D call. The CDR3 is made up of 14 amino acids. Germline-derived CDR1 and CDR2 are SGHKS and YYEKEE (reference sequence). V was trimmed by 3 bases and J by 4 bases, leaving 13 bases between them. CDR3 DNA: TGTGCCAGCAGCTCGACCCTGAGGAGCACTGAAGCTTTCTTT. Encoded protein: CASSSTLRSTEAFF.

The chain joins TRBV18 to TRBJ2-5; D gene uncertain. CDR3 size: 12 residues. V lost 3 bases and J 4 bases, leaving 6 bases between the germline ends. Germline CDR1 is KGHSH and CDR2 is LQKENI. Here the CDR3 reads CASSPDLETQYF. As DNA, the CDR3 is TGTGCCAGCTCACCGGATTTAGAGACCCAGTACTTC.

This clonotype was recorded a few times. Its ends do not fully match the called genes, so a read error is possible. This chain uses TRBV5-1 with TRBJ2-1, with D possibly being TRBD2 (6 bases). The CDR3 runs to 12 residues. The germline V gene encodes CDR1 SGHRS and CDR2 YFSETQ. As DNA, the CDR3 is TGCGCCAACAGCTGGGGGGAGAATGAGCAGTTCTTC. Translated, it gives CANSWGENEQFF.

The V gene is TRBV5-1, the J gene TRBJ2-5; 9 nucleotides match TRBD1. The trim removed 4 bases at V and 5 bases at J, leaving 9 bases unmatched. Germline CDR1 is SGHRS and CDR2 is YFSETQ. The CDR3 totals 15 residues. Here the CDR3 DNA reads TGCGCCAGCAGCGGCCTACAGGGGGCTGGGGAGACCCAGTACTTC. This gives the protein CASSGLQGAGETQYF.

This clonotype was recorded many times. The chain carries TRBV6-2 or TRBV6-3 and TRBJ2-1; D is undetermined. Looked up from germline, CDR1 is MNHEY and CDR2 is SVGEGT. The ends were cut back, 2 bases at V and 10 bases at J, with 9 bases in the middle. The CDR3 contains 12 residues. Here the CDR3 reads CASSYQAEEQFF. Written as DNA, the CDR3 is TGTGCCAGCAGTTACCAGGCGGAGGAGCAGTTCTTC.

The chain couples TRBV28 to TRBJ2-7; D is possibly TRBD1 (6 bases). Per the germline V gene, CDR1 is MDHEN and CDR2 is SYDVKM. V was trimmed by 3 bases and J by 3 bases, leaving 12 bases between them. The CDR3 is 14 amino acids. CDR3 region: CASSFPGTLYEQYF. CDR3 sequence (DNA): TGTGCCAGCAGTTTCCCCGGGACACTCTACGAGCAGTACTTC.

This clonotype appeared many times. This chain joins TRBV20-1 and TRBJ2-3; the D is unclear. Trimming took off 3 bases at V and 4 bases at J, with 8 bases between the two ends. The CDR3 sequence is 12 residues long. Germline-derived CDR1 and CDR2 are DFQATT and SNEGSKA (reference sequence). This chain's CDR3 is CSARANADTQYF. DNA of the CDR3: TGCAGTGCTAGGGCCAATGCAGATACGCAGTATTTT.

CDR3 region: CSAMGESYNEQFF. The CDR3 DNA sequence: TGCAGCGCCATGGGCGAATCCTACAATGAGCAGTTCTTC. This sequence joins TRBV29-1 and TRBJ2-1; no clear D. V was trimmed by 7 bases and J by 1 base, leaving 11 bases between them. Per germline, CDR1 SQVTM and CDR2 ANQGSEA. The CDR3 is 13 residues long.

This CDR3 reads CATSETGREQYF. As DNA, the CDR3 is TGTGCCACCAGTGAGACAGGGCGGGAGCAGTACTTC. This rearrangement joins TRBV24-1 to TRBJ2-7, with 7 bases aligning to TRBD1. Germline assignment: CDR1 KGHDR and CDR2 SFDVKD. The ends lost 4 bases at V and 7 bases at J; junction bases unmatched: 3. The length of the CDR3 is 12 residues.

This clonotype has a count of ten or more. The chain uses TRBV28 and TRBJ2-6; the D gene is possibly TRBD2 (5 bases). The CDR3 spans 15 residues. Trimming removed 2 bases at V and 2 bases at J, with 7 bases between. Germline V gene sequence: CDR1 MDHEN, CDR2 SYDVKM. The CDR3 DNA reads as TGTGCCAGCAGTTTAGAGAGGGCTGGGGCCAACGTCCTGACTTTC. It is translated as CASSLERAGANVLTF.

This clonotype was seen at least ten times. The V call is TRBV5-1, the J call TRBJ1-2, with a tentative D call TRBD1 (5 bases). Germline lookup yields CDR1 SGHRS and CDR2 YFSETQ. Between the trimmed V and J ends, which lost 2 bases and 5 bases, there was a span of 10 bases. CDR3 length equals 13 residues. The CDR3 DNA reads TGCGCCAGCAGCTTTTCCAGGGAGTATGGCTACACCTTC. Translating it yields CASSFSREYGYTF.

The chain employs TRBV29-1 and TRBJ2-1, with D hard to call. Germline CDR1 is SQVTM and CDR2 is ANQGSEA. V was shortened by 5 bases and J by 6 bases, with 23 bases between the two germline ends. The CDR3 covers 16 residues. CDR3: CSVLSVGKALGNEQFF. In nucleotides, the CDR3 is TGCAGCGTTCTCTCTGTGGGAAAGGCGCTTGGCAATGAGCAGTTCTTC.

The table lists this clonotype with many counts. The chain is built from TRBV5-1 and TRBJ2-2; 7 bases align to TRBD1. This CDR3 is built from 15 residues. With V trimmed by 6 bases and J by 1 base, 6 bases remained unmatched. Germline V gives CDR1 SGHRS, CDR2 YFSETQ. The CDR3 loop is CASTRDSQNTGELFF. CDR3 DNA sequence: TGCGCCAGCACCAGGGACAGCCAGAACACCGGGGAGCTGTTTTTT.

Ten or more counts support this clonotype. The chain links TRBV5-1 to TRBJ2-2; 9 bases are shared with TRBD1. V shed 1 base and J 7 bases; nucleotides not matched to a gene: 8. Germline CDR1 and CDR2: SGHRS and YFSETQ. The CDR3 has 16 residues. The CDR3 DNA reads as TGCGCCAGCAGCTTGACTGGACAGGGGCAGGACGGGGAGCTGTTTTTT. As protein: CASSLTGQGQDGELFF.

The sample holds a few counts of this clonotype. The chain links TRBV2 to TRBJ2-1; D may be TRBD2 (6 bases). CDR1 is SNHLY and CDR2 is FYNNEI in the germline V gene. This CDR3 has 15 residues. Trimming left V 1 base short and J 9 bases short, with 16 bases between. CDR3 amino acids: CASSEGWQGGSEQFF. The CDR3, as DNA: TGTGCCAGCAGTGAAGGATGGCAGGGAGGCTCTGAGCAGTTCTTC.

The chain has TRBV29-1 and TRBJ2-1, with D possibly TRBD1 on 5 matching bases. CDR1 and CDR2 from the germline V gene are SQVTM and ANQGSEA. This CDR3 spans 11 amino acids. The ends were cut back, 6 bases at V and 8 bases at J, with 11 bases in the middle. For the CDR3, the DNA is TGCAGCGTAGCAGGGTGGGATGAGCAGTTCTTC. As protein: CSVAGWDEQFF.

At least ten counts were recorded for this clonotype. J is TRBJ2-3 and V is TRBV28; 7 nucleotides line up with TRBD2. The V gene's germline CDR1 is MDHEN and CDR2 SYDVKM. The junction had 15 bases not matched to a gene; V was cut back by 5 bases and J by 4 bases. There are 17 residues in the CDR3. CDR3 protein: CASSEHLGLVSSDTQYF. The CDR3 nucleotides are TGTGCCAGCAGTGAACATCTCGGACTAGTCTCCTCAGATACGCAGTATTTT.

This clonotype was recorded many times. The chain uses TRBV28 and TRBJ2-5; no clear D. The CDR3 is 12 residues long. Trimming took off 6 bases at V and 6 bases at J, with 11 bases between the two ends. Germline CDR1 reads MDHEN; CDR2 reads SYDVKM. CDR3 region: CASRSDSKTQYF. CDR3 DNA: TGTGCCAGCAGGAGTGACTCGAAGACCCAGTACTTC.

This clonotype was counted many times. The rearrangement uses TRBV5-1 and TRBJ2-1; D is undetermined. Looked up from germline, CDR1 is SGHRS and CDR2 is YFSETQ. The CDR3 is 12 residues long. V lost 4 bases, J lost 7 bases, and 9 bases lay in between. This CDR3 reads CASSPRVNEQFF. The CDR3 DNA is TGCGCCAGCAGCCCCCGGGTGAATGAGCAGTTCTTC.

In this sample, this clonotype turned up a few times. This chain links TRBV20-1 with TRBJ2-5, with 11 bases lining up with TRBD1. The J segment lost 5 bases and the V segment lost 2 bases, leaving 1 base of the junction unmatched. Germline CDR1 and CDR2: DFQATT and SNEGSKA (reference sequence). The CDR3 contains 13 residues. The CDR3 loop reads CSARWTGGETQYF. CDR3 bases: TGCAGTGCTAGATGGACAGGGGGCGAGACCCAGTACTTC.

This clonotype was observed at least ten times. The V and J genes are TRBV20-1 and TRBJ2-1; D call uncertain. This CDR3 is 15 amino acids long. The germline V gene encodes CDR1 DFQATT and CDR2 SNEGSKA (reference sequence). V was cut by 0 bases and J by 1 base, with 10 bases left in between. DNA of the CDR3: TGCAGTGCTAGAGATACAGCTAGATCCTACAATGAGCAGTTCTTC. It specifies CSARDTARSYNEQFF.

The chain combines TRBV27 with TRBJ2-1; D not resolved. The germline gives CDR1 MNHEY, CDR2 SMNVEV (reference sequence). V lost 4 bases, J lost 0 bases, and 7 bases lay in between. This CDR3 comprises 14 residues. CDR3 sequence reads: CASSYLSSYNEQFF. CDR3 DNA: TGTGCCAGCAGTTATTTGAGCTCCTACAATGAGCAGTTCTTC.

V gene TRBV28 combines with J gene TRBJ2-1; D might be TRBD2 (5 bases). Trimming removed 8 bases at V and 3 bases at J, with 8 bases between. CDR3 length: 12 amino acids. CDR1 MDHEN and CDR2 SYDVKM come from the germline V gene. CDR3 nucleotide sequence: TGTGCCAGCGGGAGAAGCTACAATGAGCAGTTCTTC. The encoded protein is CASGRSYNEQFF.

This clonotype was counted ten times or more. The rearrangement joins TRBV20-1 to TRBJ2-1; D remains unclear. V lost 0 bases and J 3 bases, leaving 3 bases between the germline ends. Looked up from germline, CDR1 is DFQATT and CDR2 is SNEGSKA (reference sequence). The CDR3 extends over 12 amino acids. The CDR3 sequence is CSARERYNEQFF. The DNA for the CDR3 is TGCAGTGCTAGAGAGCGCTACAATGAGCAGTTCTTC.

This clonotype was seen ten or more times. The rearrangement joins TRBV7-2 to TRBJ2-5; D ambiguous. The CDR3 totals 13 residues. Germline CDR1 SGHTA, CDR2 FQGNSA. Deletions cut 2 bases from V and 5 bases from J, with 9 bases between. The CDR3 region has the DNA TGTGCCAGCAGCTTATGGAGTGGGGAGACCCAGTACTTC. This codes for CASSLWSGETQYF. Full variable domain (outside the CDR3, taken from reference TRBV7-2 and TRBJ2-5): GAGVSQSPSNKVTEKGKDVELRCDPISGHTALYWYRQSLGQGLEFLIYFQGNSAPDKSGLPSDRFSAERTGGSVSTLTIQRTQQEDSAVYLCASSLWSGETQYFGPGTRLLVL.

The chain combines TRBV6-5 with TRBJ2-4; no clear D gene. Per germline, CDR1 MNHEY and CDR2 SVGAGI. This CDR3 has 15 amino acids. Trimming pared 0 bases from V and 7 bases from J, leaving 13 bases between. The chain's CDR3 is CASSYSPTLRNIQYF. The CDR3 DNA reads as TGTGCCAGCAGTTACTCCCCGACCCTTCGGAACATTCAGTACTTC.

This clonotype was seen only a few times. The chain joins TRBV5-1 to TRBJ2-3; D not resolved. Per the germline V gene, CDR1 is SGHRS and CDR2 is YFSETQ. The V and J ends lost 1 base and 6 bases respectively, with 6 bases between them. The CDR3 totals 12 residues. In DNA form, the CDR3 reads TGCGCCAGCAGCTTGTTAATGGATACGCAGTATTTT. It codes for CASSLLMDTQYF.

This clonotype was observed a few times. The chain employs TRBV5-1 and TRBJ1-4; no definite D call. The germline V gene has CDR1 SGHRS and CDR2 YFSETQ. This CDR3 comprises 16 residues. V lost 3 bases and J 0 bases, leaving 12 bases between the germline ends. CDR3 sequence (DNA): TGCGCCAGCAGCTCGACGAGAGACCCAACTAATGAAAAACTGTTTTTT. Protein: CASSSTRDPTNEKLFF.

This clonotype appeared a few times. This chain uses TRBV29-1 with TRBJ2-4; D not certain. V lost 3 bases and J 9 bases, leaving 15 bases between the germline ends. The CDR3 loop spans 13 amino acids. From germline, CDR1 is SQVTM and CDR2 ANQGSEA. CDR3 bases: TGCAGCGTTGATGGGTCCCCGAGTGTCATTCAGTACTTC. Translation gives CSVDGSPSVIQYF.

This chain uses TRBV3-1 with TRBJ1-3, with TRBD1 as a possible D gene (5 bases). CDR1 is LGHDT, CDR2 YNNKEL, per germline (reference sequence). Trimming took 0 bases from V and 2 from J, leaving 8 bases between them. This CDR3 comprises 15 residues. The DNA for the CDR3 is TGTGCCAGCAGCCAAGATACGGGGCCTGGAAACACCATATATTTT. It codes for CASSQDTGPGNTIYF.

The chain couples TRBV30 to TRBJ2-1; no clear D gene. Germline lookup yields CDR1 GTSNPN and CDR2 SVGIG (reference sequence). The CDR3 consists of 13 residues. V was clipped by 4 bases and J by 7 bases, with 14 bases between them. CDR3 in DNA: TGTGCCTGGAAGATCCATTCGGCAAATGAGCAGTTCTTC. Translated, it gives CAWKIHSANEQFF.